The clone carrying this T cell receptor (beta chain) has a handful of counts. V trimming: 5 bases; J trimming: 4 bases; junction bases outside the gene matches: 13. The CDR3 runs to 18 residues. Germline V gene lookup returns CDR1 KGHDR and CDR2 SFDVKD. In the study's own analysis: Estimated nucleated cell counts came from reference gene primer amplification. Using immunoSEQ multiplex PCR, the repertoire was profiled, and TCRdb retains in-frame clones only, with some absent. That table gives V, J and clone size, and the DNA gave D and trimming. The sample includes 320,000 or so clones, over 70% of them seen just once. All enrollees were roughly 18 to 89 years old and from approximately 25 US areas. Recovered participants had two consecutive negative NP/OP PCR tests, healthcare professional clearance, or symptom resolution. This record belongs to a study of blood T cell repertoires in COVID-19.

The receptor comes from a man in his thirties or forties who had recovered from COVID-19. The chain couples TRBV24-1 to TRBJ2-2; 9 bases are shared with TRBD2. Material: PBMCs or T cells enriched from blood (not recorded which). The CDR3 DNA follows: TGTGCCACCAGTGCCCCTATGTCGAGCGGGGGGATCACCGGGGAGCTGTTTTTT. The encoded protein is CATSAPMSSGGITGELFF.